The 28 T cell receptor beta chains below come from one sample, sequenced in a study of T cell changes during pregnancy in multiple sclerosis. Some clones are missing from TCRdb's copy, which holds only in-frame ones; the method was immunoSEQ multiplex PCR. The sample has about 100,000 clones, 90% seen once; the top ten hold around 0.79%. This specimen consisted of peripheral blood, obtained in the second trimester of pregnancy. The receptor source for this set is a female donor in good health, enrolled as a control in a pregnancy study.

The V gene is TRBV10-1, the J gene TRBJ2-1, with TRBD2 matching 10 bases. Germline loops: CDR1 WNHNN, CDR2 SYGVQD (reference sequence). The CDR3 is 13 residues long. V lost 8 bases, J lost 4 bases, and 2 bases stayed unmatched. The CDR3 coding sequence is TGCGCCAGCGGGACTAGCGCGTACAATGAGCAGTTCTTC. It codes for CASGTSAYNEQFF.

The rearrangement uses TRBV2 and TRBJ1-6, with D hard to call. Trimming took off 6 bases at V and 7 bases at J, with 16 bases between the two ends. From germline, CDR1 is SNHLY and CDR2 FYNNEI. CDR3 length: 15 amino acids. CDR3 in amino acids: CASRILGYQNSPLHF. DNA for the CDR3: TGTGCCAGCAGGATTCTTGGTTACCAGAATTCACCCCTCCACTTT.

The chain couples TRBV7-9 to TRBJ2-3; possible D gene TRBD2, 6 bases. The V end was cut by 0 bases, the J end by 4 bases, with 8 bases between. This CDR3 is 14 amino acids long. Per germline, CDR1 SEHNR and CDR2 FQNEAQ (reference sequence). For the CDR3, the DNA is TGTGCCAGCAGCTTAGCGGGGGGAGCAGATACGCAGTATTTT. Amino acids: CASSLAGGADTQYF.

CDR3 in amino acids: CASSVDRASIQYF. In DNA, the CDR3 is TGTGCCAGCAGCGTGGACAGGGCCAGCATTCAGTACTTC. The gene calls are TRBV6-4 and TRBJ2-4; 8 nucleotides agree with TRBD1. CDR1 and CDR2 from the germline V gene are MRHNA and SNTAGT. V gave up 6 bases and J gave up 9 bases; unmatched junction bases: 7. CDR3 length equals 13 residues.

This chain joins TRBV19 and TRBJ2-7, with D maybe TRBD1 (6 bases). Germline lookup yields CDR1 LNHDA and CDR2 SQIVND (reference sequence). This CDR3 has 13 amino acids. Trimming left V 5 bases short and J 4 bases short, with 12 bases between. The CDR3 DNA reads as TGTGCCAGTAGTTTTGGACAGCTTTACGAGCAGTACTTC. It is translated as CASSFGQLYEQYF.

The chain employs TRBV18 and TRBJ1-5; 9 bases are a match to TRBD1. CDR1 and CDR2 (germline): KGHSH, LQKENI. The V and J ends lost 3 bases and 7 bases, in that order; junction bases with no gene match: 10. This CDR3 spans 16 amino acids. CDR3 sequence (DNA): TGTGCCAGCTCACCCGACCGGGACAGGGTGAGGCAGCCCCAGCATTTT. It encodes CASSPDRDRVRQPQHF.

The chain has TRBV14 and TRBJ2-7, with TRBD1 identical over 10 bases. V lost 4 bases and J lost 1; bases outside the gene matches: 4. This CDR3 spans 15 amino acids. From germline, CDR1 is SGHDN and CDR2 FVKESK. In DNA, the CDR3 is TGTGCCAGCAGCCGACAGGGGGCACTTTCCTACGAGCAGTACTTC. Encoded protein: CASSRQGALSYEQYF.

The chain employs TRBV18 and TRBJ1-2; possible D gene TRBD1, 5 bases. Trimming removed 3 bases from V and 3 bases from J, with 11 bases in between. Looked up from germline, CDR1 is KGHSH and CDR2 is LQKENI. The CDR3 extends over 14 amino acids. Here the CDR3 DNA reads TGTGCCAGCTCACCTGAACAGGTCCACTATGGCTACACCTTC. This sequence encodes CASSPEQVHYGYTF.

The J gene is TRBJ2-2, the V gene TRBV10-3; 9 bases align to TRBD1. The J segment lost 1 base and the V segment lost 6 bases, leaving 6 bases of the junction unmatched. The CDR3 runs to 16 residues. Germline CDR1 and CDR2: ENHRY and SYGVKD. The CDR3: CAISQVTGGNTGELFF. DNA for the CDR3: TGTGCCATCAGCCAAGTGACAGGGGGGAACACCGGGGAGCTGTTTTTT.

The CDR3 spells CASSQGTASGDVGELFF. Written as DNA, the CDR3 is TGTGCCAGCAGCCAAGGCACGGCTAGCGGGGATGTCGGGGAGCTGTTTTTT. V gene TRBV4-2 combines with J gene TRBJ2-2; 9 positions match TRBD2. The germline gives CDR1 LGHNA, CDR2 YNFKEQ. V gave up 1 base and J gave up 7 bases; unmatched junction bases: 10. The CDR3 has 17 amino acids.

The V gene is TRBV18, the J gene TRBJ2-4; 7 nucleotides line up with TRBD2. The CDR3 spans 15 residues. From germline, CDR1 is KGHSH and CDR2 LQKENI. V shed 3 bases and J 1 base; nucleotides not matched to a gene: 3. The CDR3 region has the DNA TGTGCCAGCTCACCGGGGCGGGGGGCCAAAAACATTCAGTACTTC. The encoded protein is CASSPGRGAKNIQYF.

V usage is TRBV27 and J usage is TRBJ2-7; D perhaps matches TRBD1 (6 bases). From germline, CDR1 is MNHEY and CDR2 SMNVEV (reference sequence). The CDR3 is made up of 14 amino acids. Trimming removed 1 base at V and 2 bases at J, with 9 bases between. CDR3 nucleotide sequence: TGTGCCAGCAGTTTATGGGGGCTCCCCTACGAGCAGTACTTC. It translates to CASSLWGLPYEQYF.

This chain connects TRBV30 to TRBJ2-5; 10 bases line up with TRBD1. From germline, CDR1 is GTSNPN and CDR2 SVGIG (reference sequence). The CDR3 consists of 13 residues. V lost 2 bases to trimming and J lost 5 bases; unmatched junction nucleotides: 2. In DNA, the CDR3 is TGTGCCTGGAGTTGGGACAGGGGTGAGACCCAGTACTTC. This encodes CAWSWDRGETQYF. The complete variable domain, with remaining parts taken from reference TRBV30 and TRBJ2-5, reads SQTIHQWPATLVQPVGSPLSLECTVEGTSNPNLYWYRQAAGRGLQLLFYSVGIGQISSEVPQNLSASRPQDRQFILSSKKLLLSDSGFYLCAWSWDRGETQYFGPGTRLLVL.

The rearrangement joins TRBV5-5 to TRBJ2-3; 9 bases fit TRBD2. V lost 1 base to trimming and J lost 4 bases; unmatched junction nucleotides: 13. The CDR3 totals 18 residues. Germline-derived CDR1 and CDR2 are SGHKS and YYEKEE (reference sequence). CDR3 in amino acids: CASSLYPPTSGKADTQYF. CDR3 coding DNA: TGTGCCAGCAGCTTGTATCCCCCGACTAGCGGAAAGGCAGATACGCAGTATTTT.

The CDR3 reads CASSFRAGNQPQHF. CDR3 in DNA: TGTGCCAGCAGCTTCCGCGCTGGCAATCAGCCCCAGCATTTT. The chain links TRBV7-2 to TRBJ1-5, with no clear D. Trimming stripped 3 bases from V and 2 bases from J, with 8 bases between. This CDR3 has 14 residues. Germline-derived CDR1 and CDR2 are SGHTA and FQGNSA. The whole variable domain, filled in from reference TRBV7-2 and TRBJ1-5, reads GAGVSQSPSNKVTEKGKDVELRCDPISGHTALYWYRQSLGQGLEFLIYFQGNSAPDKSGLPSDRFSAERTGGSVSTLTIQRTQQEDSAVYLCASSFRAGNQPQHFGDGTRLSIL.

There are a few counts of this clone. V gene TRBV28 combines with J gene TRBJ1-6; D unclear. The CDR3 extends over 13 amino acids. Germline loops: CDR1 MDHEN, CDR2 SYDVKM. Deletions cut 6 bases from V and 8 bases from J, with 11 bases between. The CDR3 DNA reads as TGTGCCAGCAGAAACCACGGGGATTCACCCCTCCACTTT. It yields the protein CASRNHGDSPLHF.

This clone was observed a single time. The chain joins TRBV30 to TRBJ1-5; no reliable D call. Germline values: CDR1 GTSNPN, CDR2 SVGIG (reference sequence). The germline V and J ends were trimmed by 0 bases and 0 bases, with 9 bases remaining between them. This CDR3 region has 15 residues. CDR3 protein: CAWSVYPNSNQPQHF. CDR3 sequence (DNA): TGTGCCTGGAGTGTATACCCTAATAGCAATCAGCCCCAGCATTTT.

The chain uses TRBV9 and TRBJ1-1; D might be TRBD1 (6 bases). The V end lost 0 bases, the J end lost 3 bases, and 12 bases lay between the germline ends. The germline V gene encodes CDR1 SGDLS and CDR2 YYNGEE. This CDR3 comprises 15 residues. This CDR3 reads CASSVEGGVYTEAFF. CDR3 bases: TGTGCCAGCAGCGTAGAGGGGGGGGTCTACACTGAAGCTTTCTTT.

V is TRBV18 and J is TRBJ2-7; D remains ambiguous. The CDR3 totals 13 residues. Germline CDR1 is KGHSH and CDR2 is LQKENI. V was clipped by 3 bases and J by 0 bases, with 6 bases between them. Written as DNA, the CDR3 is TGTGCCAGCTCACCTACAAGCTCCTACGAGCAGTACTTC. It yields the protein CASSPTSSYEQYF.

The CDR3 DNA is TGCGCCAGCAGCACAGGGGACAGGGCATTTGAAGCTTTCTTT. Its protein is CASSTGDRAFEAFF. The J gene is TRBJ1-1, the V gene TRBV5-1; 9 nucleotides align to TRBD1. This CDR3 is 14 amino acids long. Trimming at V came to 4 bases and at J to 7 bases, leaving 8 bases not matched to a gene. CDR1 and CDR2 (germline): SGHRS, YFSETQ.

CDR3: CAWAPGETQYF. CDR3 nucleotides: TGTGCCTGGGCCCCGGGGGAGACCCAGTACTTC. V gene TRBV30 combines with J gene TRBJ2-5; possibly TRBD2 for D (5 bases). Germline V CDR1 and CDR2: GTSNPN, SVGIG (reference sequence). Trimming left V 5 bases short and J 5 bases short, with 9 bases between. CDR3 length: 11 residues.

The chain links TRBV7-2 to TRBJ1-2; 9 positions match TRBD1. The trim removed 2 bases at V and 6 bases at J, leaving 16 bases unmatched. The CDR3 is 18 residues long. Germline V lookup: CDR1 SGHTA, CDR2 FQGNSA. The CDR3 bases are TGTGCCAGCAGCTTAAGCCTCGGGACAGGGAGCTTTGTGGATGGCTACACCTTC. Amino acids: CASSLSLGTGSFVDGYTF.

The V and J genes are TRBV11-2 and TRBJ1-1; D not certain. The V gene lost 6 bases and the J gene lost 4 bases, with 6 bases spanning the gap. The CDR3 loop spans 11 amino acids. In germline, CDR1 is SGHAT, CDR2 FQNNGV. The CDR3 coding sequence is TGTGCCAGCAGTAGTGGCACTGAAGCTTTCTTT. It specifies CASSSGTEAFF.

V is TRBV13 and J is TRBJ2-3; 8 positions match TRBD2. Per the germline V gene, CDR1 is PRHDT and CDR2 is FYEKMQ (reference sequence). The CDR3 is 17 residues long. V lost 0 bases and J lost 2; bases outside the gene matches: 7. As DNA, the CDR3 is TGTGCCAGCAGCTTAGGCCTCTCGGGGGGGCTCACAGATACGCAGTATTTT. Its translation is CASSLGLSGGLTDTQYF. Full variable domain (outside the CDR3, taken from reference TRBV13 and TRBJ2-3): AAGVIQSPRHLIKEKRETATLKCYPIPRHDTVYWYQQGPGQDPQFLISFYEKMQSDKGSIPDRFSAQQFSDYHSELNMSSLELGDSALYFCASSLGLSGGLTDTQYFGPGTRLTVL.

The CDR3 protein is CASSLGGSLYGYTF. The CDR3 nucleotides are TGTGCCAGCAGCTTAGGGGGCTCCCTCTATGGCTACACCTTC. The chain carries TRBV7-9 and TRBJ1-2, with D possibly TRBD1 on 5 matching bases. The V and J ends lost 1 base and 4 bases respectively, with 10 bases between them. The CDR3 contains 14 residues. The V gene's germline CDR1 is SEHNR and CDR2 FQNEAQ (reference sequence).

The V call is TRBV18, the J call TRBJ2-7; 8 bases fit TRBD1. Germline V gene sequence: CDR1 KGHSH, CDR2 LQKENI. The CDR3 has 17 residues. J lost 6 bases, V lost 4 bases, and 17 bases had no gene match. CDR3: CASSRQGAGQAPSEQYF. CDR3 coding DNA: TGTGCCAGCTCACGCCAGGGGGCGGGACAGGCCCCCTCCGAGCAGTACTTC.

The rearrangement links TRBV7-2 to TRBJ1-2; TRBD1 is a possible D gene (5 bases). This CDR3 spans 12 amino acids. V lost 1 base and J 7 bases, leaving 7 bases between the germline ends. CDR1 and CDR2 (germline): SGHTA, FQGNSA. The CDR3 DNA follows: TGTGCCAGCAGCTTAGAGCAGGGTGGCTACACCTTC. This translates into CASSLEQGGYTF.

V and J are TRBV7-9 and TRBJ1-1; 9 nucleotides match TRBD1. Germline V CDR1 and CDR2: SEHNR, FQNEAQ (reference sequence). The J segment lost 11 bases and the V segment lost 5 bases, leaving 12 bases of the junction unmatched. The CDR3 extends over 14 amino acids. The CDR3 bases are TGTGCCAGCAGCACTACCGGGACAGGGAATGGGGCTTTCTTT. This codes for CASSTTGTGNGAFF.